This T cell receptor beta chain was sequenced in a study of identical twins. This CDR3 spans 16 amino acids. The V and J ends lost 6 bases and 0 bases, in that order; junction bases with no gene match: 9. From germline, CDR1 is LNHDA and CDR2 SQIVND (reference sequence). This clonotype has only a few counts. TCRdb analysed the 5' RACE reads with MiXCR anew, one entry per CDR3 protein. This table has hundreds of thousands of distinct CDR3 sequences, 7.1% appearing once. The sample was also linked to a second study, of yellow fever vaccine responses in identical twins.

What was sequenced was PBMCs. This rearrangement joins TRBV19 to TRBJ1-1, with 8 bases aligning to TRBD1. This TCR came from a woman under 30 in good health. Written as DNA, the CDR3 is TGTGCCAGTAGCCATGGGACAGGACAGATGAACACTGAAGCTTTCTTT. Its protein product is CASSHGTGQMNTEAFF.